This T cell receptor beta chain was sequenced for a study of T cell repertoires in cytomegalovirus infection. This clonotype turned up a few times. TCRdb redid the calling of the reads with MiXCR, one entry per CDR3 protein. The sample lists hundreds of thousands of distinct CDR3 sequences; more than 20% were seen once. Trimming took 3 bases from V and 14 from J, leaving 14 bases between them. CDR3 size: 12 residues. CDR1 SNHLY and CDR2 FYNNEI come from the germline V gene. The V call is TRBV2, the J call TRBJ2-4, with TRBD1 as a possible D gene (5 bases). Sequenced input: CD8+ T cells from PBMCs. This TCR derives from a human donor in good health (CMV status not recorded). Some clones in this sample may be carry-over from other donors' samples. In DNA form, the CDR3 reads TGTGCCAGCAGTGATAAGGGGCTTTGGAAGTACTTC. This codes for CASSDKGLWKYF.